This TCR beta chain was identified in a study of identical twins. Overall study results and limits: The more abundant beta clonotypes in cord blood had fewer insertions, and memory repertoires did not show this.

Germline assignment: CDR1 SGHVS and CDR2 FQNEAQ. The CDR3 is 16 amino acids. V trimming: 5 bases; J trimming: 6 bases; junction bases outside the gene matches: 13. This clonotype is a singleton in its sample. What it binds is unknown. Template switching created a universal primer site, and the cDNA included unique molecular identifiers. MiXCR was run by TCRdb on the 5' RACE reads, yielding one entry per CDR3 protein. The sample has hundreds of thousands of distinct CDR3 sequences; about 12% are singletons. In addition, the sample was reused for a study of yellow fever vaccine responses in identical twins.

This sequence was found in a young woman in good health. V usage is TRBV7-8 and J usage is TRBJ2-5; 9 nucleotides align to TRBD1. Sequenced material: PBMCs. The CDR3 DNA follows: TGTGCCAGCAGCGACACCCTCCGGGACAGGGAAAAGACCCAGTACTTC. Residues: CASSDTLRDREKTQYF.